This T cell receptor (beta chain) was obtained from a study of shared clonotypes between healthy human individuals. About the research overall: Three CD4 naive, three CD4 memory, two CD8 naive and one CD8 memory plate were used per donor. Broader study findings: Generation probabilities were higher for clonotypes shared across all four sorted-subset donors than for unshared ones.

Per germline, CDR1 SGHAT and CDR2 FQNNGV. The CDR3 length is 14 residues. Trimming pared 5 bases from V and 1 base from J, leaving 11 bases between. Only in-frame clones appear in the TCRdb table, and some are missing; sequencing was by immunoSEQ multiplex PCR. In the table there are over 700,000 clones, approximately 77% of which are singletons. In the case of this clone: Antigen: not known.

This receptor was obtained from a woman under 40 in good health. The chain recombines TRBV11-2 with TRBJ2-5, with D perhaps matching TRBD1 (6 bases). The sample comprised memory CD4+ T cells sorted from blood. The sample's subset: CD45RA-negative fraction. The CDR3 here is CASSPDSFQETQYF. CDR3 bases: TGTGCCAGCAGCCCGGACAGCTTCCAAGAGACCCAGTACTTC.